This T cell receptor beta chain was sequenced during a study of CD8+CD57+ T cells in acquired aplastic anemia. Findings and limits, study-wide: Patients and controls were found to share 25 to 35 CD8+ CDR3 sequences.

Losses at the gene ends were 2 bases for V and 2 bases for J; bases not matched to a gene: 4. This CDR3 spans 16 amino acids. Germline V lookup: CDR1 SGHVS, CDR2 FQNEAQ. TCR beta VDJ and CDR3 profiles were obtained from a genomic DNA template. Using its own MiXCR run on the reads, TCRdb lists one record per CDR3 protein. This sample has about 120,000 distinct CDR3 sequences; approximately 50% occur once, and the top ten carry around 29%. All patients picked for sequencing had shown, by flow cytometry, an expansion of CD8+CD57+ cells. As a group, the patients uniformly had severe acquired aplastic anemia. Patients had received no therapy at the time of blood sampling. Turning to this clonotype: What it recognizes is unknown.

Sequenced input: sorted CD4+, CD8+, or CD8+CD57+ T cells (not recorded which) from PBMCs. The gene calls are TRBV7-8 and TRBJ1-5; TRBD1 aligns across 9 bases. The TCR comes from a human donor with aplastic anemia. The CDR3 here is CASSLSRTGGNQPQHF. Written as DNA, the CDR3 is TGTGCCAGCAGCTTATCACGGACAGGGGGCAATCAGCCCCAGCATTTT.